This entry lists 8 T cell receptor beta chains sequenced from one sample in a study of blood T cell repertoires in COVID-19. Using immunoSEQ multiplex PCR, the repertoire was profiled, and TCRdb retains in-frame clones only, with some absent. This sample has about 68,000 clones; roughly 80% occur once, and the top ten carry approximately 23%. Sequenced: peripheral blood. These receptors came from a human donor in a cohort sampled during active COVID-19.

The chain couples TRBV6-1 to TRBJ2-3, with 7 positions matching TRBD2. The CDR3 has 16 amino acids. V dropped 2 bases and J dropped 1; count of bases not matched to a gene: 6. Germline V gene lookup returns CDR1 MNHNS and CDR2 SASEGT. The CDR3 DNA reads as TGTGCCAGCAGTGAACTAGCGAGCGGGGGCACAGATACGCAGTATTTT. Translated: CASSELASGGTDTQYF.

This clone has more than one count but fewer than ten. This rearrangement joins TRBV12-3 or TRBV12-4 to TRBJ1-5, with D possibly matching TRBD1 (5 bases). The CDR3 runs 13 residues. V gave up 6 bases and J gave up 1 base, with 7 bases separating them. The DNA for the CDR3 is TGTGCCAGCAGACGGGGGAGCAATCAGCCCCAGCATTTT. This sequence encodes CASRRGSNQPQHF.

V gene TRBV28 combines with J gene TRBJ2-1; 13 bases fit TRBD2. In germline, CDR1 is MDHEN, CDR2 SYDVKM. The trim removed 7 bases at V and 9 bases at J, leaving 18 bases unmatched. This CDR3 spans 18 amino acids. The CDR3 reads CASTGTSGNNLIKGEQFF. The CDR3 DNA reads TGTGCCAGCACCGGGACTAGCGGGAATAACCTGATTAAGGGTGAGCAGTTCTTC.

The gene calls are TRBV3-1 (or the pseudogene TRBV3-2) and TRBJ1-4, with 9 bases aligning to TRBD1. V lost 4 bases, J lost 8 bases, and 5 bases stayed unmatched. This CDR3 comprises 14 residues. CDR1 and CDR2 from the germline V gene are LGHDT and YNNKEL (reference sequence). The CDR3 loop reads CASSRGTGREKLFF. CDR3 DNA sequence: TGTGCCAGCAGCCGTGGGACAGGGAGGGAAAAACTGTTTTTT.

The chain links TRBV5-1 to TRBJ2-1; weak D call: TRBD1 (5 bases). Germline values: CDR1 SGHRS, CDR2 YFSETQ. This CDR3 is 15 amino acids long. Trimming stripped 0 bases from V and 3 bases from J, with 10 bases between. CDR3 sequence reads: CASSLAGADYNEQFF. The CDR3 nucleotides are TGCGCCAGCAGCTTGGCTGGGGCTGACTACAATGAGCAGTTCTTC.

The chain combines TRBV28 with TRBJ2-1; TRBD1 is a possible D gene (6 bases). The V end was cut by 7 bases, the J end by 9 bases, with 16 bases between. The CDR3 is 13 amino acids. CDR1 and CDR2 from the germline V gene are MDHEN and SYDVKM. The CDR3 sequence is CASILTGSGEQFF. CDR3 DNA: TGTGCCAGCATCCTAACAGGGAGCGGTGAGCAGTTCTTC.

Concerning this clone itself: The sample carries other DNA sequences with the same CDR3. The chain has TRBV9 and TRBJ2-2; a possible D gene is TRBD1 (5 bases). Per germline, CDR1 SGDLS and CDR2 YYNGEE. The CDR3 extends over 14 amino acids. V gave up 2 bases and J gave up 2 bases, with 7 bases separating them. The CDR3: CASSVGLNTGELFF. The CDR3 nucleotides read TGTGCCAGCAGCGTGGGGCTAAACACCGGGGAGCTGTTTTTT.

V is TRBV4-1 and J is TRBJ1-4; 7 bases align to TRBD1. CDR3 length: 14 amino acids. Germline V gene data show CDR1 as MGHRA and CDR2 as YSYEKL. Germline trimming cut 4 bases from V and 3 bases from J; bases unmatched to any gene: 2. DNA of the CDR3: TGCGCCAGCAGCCCAGGGGGAGCTAATGAAAAACTGTTTTTT. This encodes CASSPGGANEKLFF.